These 25 T cell receptor beta chains were sequenced from one sample in a study of CD8 T cells in Susac syndrome. An amount of RNA that ranged from about 0.45 to 1 ug was reverse transcribed with random hexamers. TCRdb passed the immunoSEQ multiplex PCR reads through MiXCR, listing each CDR3 protein once. The data show 300,000 or so distinct CDR3 sequences, 92% seen once. Sequencing was performed on CD4+ T cells from PBMCs. These receptors all come from a human donor with multiple sclerosis.

The gene calls are TRBV6-5 and TRBJ2-5; possibly TRBD1 for D (6 bases). CDR1 is MNHEY and CDR2 is SVGAGI in the germline V gene. This CDR3 comprises 14 residues. V shed 5 bases and J shed 5 bases, with 15 bases lying between them. CDR3 bases: TGTGCCAGCAGTCTCACAGGGCCGGGTGAGACCCAGTACTTC. It specifies CASSLTGPGETQYF.

The CDR3 DNA reads TGCAGCGTTGAAGATCGGCAGGGGGCGGGCGGCTACACCTTC. This sequence encodes CSVEDRQGAGGYTF. V and J are TRBV29-1 and TRBJ1-2; TRBD1 agrees at 8 bases. This CDR3 is 14 amino acids long. The germline gives CDR1 SQVTM, CDR2 ANQGSEA. After removal of 0 bases from V and 8 bases from J, the junction contained 8 bases not matched to a gene.

The chain recombines TRBV3-1 with TRBJ2-3; the D is unclear. Germline V gives CDR1 LGHDT, CDR2 YNNKEL (reference sequence). Trimming shortened V by 2 bases and J by 4 bases, and 7 bases separated the two germline ends. The CDR3 is made up of 13 amino acids. The CDR3 DNA is TGTGCCAGCAGCCAACGAGGACCAGATACGCAGTATTTT. Amino acids: CASSQRGPDTQYF.

The chain combines TRBV4-1 with TRBJ1-2; TRBD1 aligns across 7 bases. Germline trimming cut 3 bases from V and 2 bases from J; bases unmatched to any gene: 6. CDR1 is MGHRA and CDR2 is YSYEKL in the germline V gene. The CDR3 extends over 15 amino acids. CDR3 sequence reads: CASSHETGQNYGYTF. CDR3 in DNA: TGCGCCAGCAGCCACGAGACAGGGCAGAACTATGGCTACACCTTC.

This clonotype was found once. This chain links TRBV20-1 with TRBJ2-1; D remains unclear. CDR1 DFQATT and CDR2 SNEGSKA come from the germline V gene (reference sequence). This CDR3 spans 16 amino acids. The ends were cut back, 1 base at V and 0 bases at J, with 13 bases in the middle. The CDR3 loop reads CSARGSARSSYNEQFF. Here the CDR3 DNA reads TGCAGTGCTAGAGGGTCTGCTAGGAGCTCCTACAATGAGCAGTTCTTC.

This chain links TRBV7-3 with TRBJ2-2; tentatively, D is TRBD1 or TRBD2 (6 bases each). V was trimmed by 5 bases and J by 3 bases, leaving 13 bases between them. There are 15 residues in the CDR3. CDR1 is SGHTA, CDR2 FQGTGA, per germline. The CDR3: CASSTRGPDTGELFF. In nucleotides, the CDR3 is TGTGCCAGCAGCACACGGGGGCCTGACACCGGGGAGCTGTTTTTT.

V and J are TRBV6-2 or TRBV6-3 and TRBJ2-2, with 9 nucleotides matching TRBD1. With 2 bases clipped from V and 0 bases from J, the junction kept 1 base outside the gene matches. Germline CDR1 reads MNHEY; CDR2 reads SVGEGT. The CDR3 sequence is 16 residues long. The CDR3 DNA is TGTGCCAGCAGTTACGGGGACAGGGCGAACACCGGGGAGCTGTTTTTT. Translated, it gives CASSYGDRANTGELFF.

The gene calls are TRBV4-1 and TRBJ2-7; TRBD2 might be the D (5 bases). Trimming shortened V by 1 base and J by 5 bases, and 15 bases separated the two germline ends. The CDR3 covers 15 residues. CDR1 is MGHRA, CDR2 YSYEKL, per germline. CDR3: CASSQGSGSRDEQYF. The CDR3 DNA reads as TGCGCCAGCAGCCAAGGATCTGGGAGCCGGGACGAGCAGTACTTC.

This clonotype has only one observation. The chain couples TRBV4-3 to TRBJ2-7, with TRBD1 matching over 11 bases. CDR3 length: 17 residues. V trimming: 3 bases; J trimming: 3 bases; junction bases outside the gene matches: 10. Germline CDR1 and CDR2: LGHNA and YSLEER. The CDR3 nucleotides are TGCGCCAGCAGCCACCCCCACGGGGGACAGGGGGTCTACGAGCAGTACTTC. Protein product: CASSHPHGGQGVYEQYF.

The V gene is TRBV4-2, the J gene TRBJ1-2, with TRBD1 as a possible D gene (6 bases). In germline, CDR1 is LGHNA, CDR2 YNFKEQ. The CDR3 contains 14 residues. V was shortened by 7 bases and J by 4 bases, with 16 bases between the two germline ends. The CDR3 DNA reads as TGTGCCAGCACGAGAACACAGGGAAGCTATGGCTACACCTTC. Translated: CASTRTQGSYGYTF.

The rearrangement uses TRBV5-1 and TRBJ2-7, with TRBD1 as a possible D gene (6 bases). Trimming pared 6 bases from V and 5 bases from J, leaving 24 bases between. Germline V lookup: CDR1 SGHRS, CDR2 YFSETQ. This CDR3 has 16 amino acids. CDR3 coding DNA: TGCGCCAGCAACCTGAACCCATCAGGGACATCTAACGAGCAGTACTTC. Its translation is CASNLNPSGTSNEQYF.

Of note for this clonotype: At one end, the junction sequence differs from germline, possibly due to a read error. The rearrangement uses TRBV7-7 and TRBJ2-5; TRBD2 matches 14 bases. This CDR3 contains 14 residues. Per the germline V gene, CDR1 is SSHAT and CDR2 is FNYEAQ (reference sequence). Written as DNA, the CDR3 is TGTGCTAGCAGCCCGGGACTAGCGGGAGAGACCCGGTACTTC. It yields the protein CASSPGLAGETRYF.

The chain uses TRBV20-1 and TRBJ1-1; D perhaps matches TRBD1 (5 bases). The germline V gene encodes CDR1 DFQATT and CDR2 SNEGSKA (reference sequence). CDR3 length: 13 residues. V was pared by 3 bases and J by 3 bases, with 11 bases between. CDR3 in DNA: TGCAGTGCTAGGCGGCAGGGAGACACTGAAGCTTTCTTT. Translated: CSARRQGDTEAFF.

The sample holds a few counts of this clonotype. The V call is TRBV5-8, the J call TRBJ1-3, with TRBD1 as a possible D gene (5 bases). Germline CDR1 is SGHTS and CDR2 is YDEGEE. V shed 4 bases and J shed 2 bases, with 10 bases lying between them. The CDR3 extends over 14 amino acids. Here the CDR3 DNA reads TGTGCCAGCAGCCCGGGGGGGGCTGGAAACACCATATATTTT. Its translation: CASSPGGAGNTIYF. Together with reference TRBV5-8 and TRBJ1-3, the CDR3 gives the full variable domain: EAGVTQSPTHLIKTRGQQATLRCSPISGHTSVYWYQQALGLGLQFLLWYDEGEERNRGNFPPRFSGRQFPNYSSELNVNALELEDSALYLCASSPGGAGNTIYFGEGSWLTVV.

This chain uses TRBV5-1 with TRBJ1-1; D remains ambiguous. CDR1 is SGHRS and CDR2 is YFSETQ in the germline V gene. The CDR3 spans 13 residues. V was trimmed by 7 bases and J by 2 bases, leaving 12 bases between them. CDR3 protein: CASRTPGNTEAFF. The CDR3 region has the DNA TGCGCCAGCCGTACCCCAGGTAACACTGAAGCTTTCTTT.

This rearrangement joins TRBV4-3 to TRBJ2-3; no definite D call. CDR1 and CDR2 from the germline V gene are LGHNA and YSLEER. The CDR3 sequence is 13 residues long. Trimming took 4 bases from V and 5 from J, leaving 10 bases between them. CDR3 nucleotide sequence: TGCGCCAGCAGCCCGATGACGCTAGATACGCAGTATTTT. Translation gives CASSPMTLDTQYF.

This chain uses TRBV2 with TRBJ1-4, with D maybe TRBD1 (6 bases). V was pared by 4 bases and J by 3 bases, with 12 bases between. CDR3 size: 15 residues. Germline CDR1 and CDR2: SNHLY and FYNNEI. The CDR3 reads CASSGRDRPNEKLFF. In DNA form, the CDR3 reads TGTGCCAGCAGTGGCCGAGACAGGCCTAATGAAAAACTGTTTTTT. Full variable domain (outside the CDR3, taken from reference TRBV2 and TRBJ1-4): EPEVTQTPSHQVTQMGQEVILRCVPISNHLYFYWYRQILGQKVEFLVSFYNNEISEKSEIFDDQFSVERPDGSNFTLKIRSTKLEDSAMYFCASSGRDRPNEKLFFGSGTQLSVL.

The chain combines TRBV7-3 with TRBJ2-1; D gene unclear. The CDR3 totals 14 residues. Trimming stripped 1 base from V and 6 bases from J, with 10 bases between. CDR1 SGHTA and CDR2 FQGTGA come from the germline V gene. The CDR3 DNA follows: TGTGCCAGCAGCTTAATGCCTGTACCCAATGAGCAGTTCTTC. Translation gives CASSLMPVPNEQFF.

This rearrangement joins TRBV7-3 to TRBJ2-7; perhaps TRBD2 as D (6 bases). Trimming left V 5 bases short and J 3 bases short, with 11 bases between. This CDR3 spans 13 amino acids. Germline-derived CDR1 and CDR2 are SGHTA and FQGTGA. CDR3 sequence: CASSPWRGYEQYF. DNA of the CDR3: TGTGCCAGCAGCCCATGGAGGGGCTACGAGCAGTACTTC. The variable domain in full, with the rest retrieved from reference TRBV7-3 and TRBJ2-7, is GAGVSQTPSNKVTEKGKYVELRCDPISGHTALYWYRQSLGQGPEFLIYFQGTGAADDSGLPNDRFFAVRPEGSVSTLKIQRTERGDSAVYLCASSPWRGYEQYFGPGTRLTVT.

The V call is TRBV2, the J call TRBJ1-3, with D unclear. CDR3 size: 17 residues. Per germline, CDR1 SNHLY and CDR2 FYNNEI. The V end lost 3 bases, the J end lost 0 bases, and 15 bases lay between the germline ends. CDR3 sequence: CASSDLRALNSGNTIYF. In DNA, the CDR3 is TGTGCCAGCAGTGATCTGCGGGCGCTCAACTCTGGAAACACCATATATTTT. Full variable domain (outside the CDR3, taken from reference TRBV2 and TRBJ1-3): EPEVTQTPSHQVTQMGQEVILRCVPISNHLYFYWYRQILGQKVEFLVSFYNNEISEKSEIFDDQFSVERPDGSNFTLKIRSTKLEDSAMYFCASSDLRALNSGNTIYFGEGSWLTVV.

The chain recombines TRBV12-3 or TRBV12-4 with TRBJ2-3; D is perhaps TRBD2 (7 bases). CDR3 length equals 13 residues. The V and J ends lost 9 bases and 2 bases respectively, with 12 bases between them. The CDR3 protein is CASSGGATDTQYF. The CDR3 region has the DNA TGTGCCAGTTCGGGGGGCGCCACAGATACGCAGTATTTT.

V and J are TRBV5-1 and TRBJ2-7; D not certain. With 0 bases removed from V and 0 bases from J, the gap between germline ends came to 10 bases. CDR3 size: 15 residues. Germline values: CDR1 SGHRS, CDR2 YFSETQ. CDR3 in amino acids: CASSLGPQYSYEQYF. The CDR3 DNA follows: TGCGCCAGCAGCTTGGGGCCTCAATACTCCTACGAGCAGTACTTC.

V and J are TRBV3-1 and TRBJ1-6; TRBD1 matches 10 bases. CDR1 and CDR2 from the germline V gene are LGHDT and YNNKEL (reference sequence). V gave up 2 bases and J gave up 7 bases; unmatched junction bases: 2. This CDR3 has 15 amino acids. The CDR3 nucleotides are TGTGCCAGCAGCCAACCGGGACAGGGGAATTCACCCCTCCACTTT. Protein sequence: CASSQPGQGNSPLHF.

A single count supports this clonotype. The chain's CDR3 is CSARGWGGRDEQFF. Here the CDR3 DNA reads TGCAGTGCTAGAGGGTGGGGGGGCCGTGATGAGCAGTTCTTC. The rearrangement uses TRBV20-1 and TRBJ2-1, with a tentative D call TRBD2 (7 bases). The CDR3 sequence is 14 residues long. V lost 1 base to trimming and J lost 8 bases, with 15 bases between them. Germline V CDR1 and CDR2: DFQATT, SNEGSKA (reference sequence).

The chain couples TRBV3-1 to TRBJ2-3; 10 nucleotides match TRBD2. Losses at the gene ends were 1 base for V and 2 bases for J; bases not matched to a gene: 12. The CDR3 extends over 19 amino acids. Germline V lookup: CDR1 LGHDT, CDR2 YNNKEL (reference sequence). CDR3 region: CASSQVDREAGGHTDTQYF. CDR3 in DNA: TGTGCCAGCAGCCAAGTCGATCGGGAAGCGGGAGGGCACACAGATACGCAGTATTTT.